This T cell receptor (beta chain) originates from a study of cytomegalovirus exposure and HLA in healthy donors. Study details: The roughly 110 validation repertoires matched the 650 to 850 first-cohort repertoires in platform, a later analysis reported.

Study-level findings and limits: Using the classifier, cytomegalovirus status was reportedly diagnosed with high specificity and sensitivity. Rarity characterized most TCR sequences, yet some public TCRs appeared in many donors. Subsequent analysis found a tendency for first-cohort TCR clusters to co-occur within the 100 to 150 validation repertoires.

The protocol was immunoSEQ multiplex PCR, while the TCRdb copy is restricted to in-frame clones and leaves out a portion. The table lists about 43,000 clones, about 94% of them singletons, with 5.6% in the top ten. Comments on this clone: Its antigen is undetermined.

V lost 2 bases and J 2 bases, leaving 13 bases between the germline ends. The CDR3 loop spans 15 amino acids. Germline CDR1 and CDR2: SGHTA and FQGNSA. The receptor was derived from a man aged 18 to 29 in good health and CMV-seronegative. Material for sequencing was PBMCs. The chain couples TRBV7-2 to TRBJ2-7, with D perhaps TRBD2 (6 bases). DNA for the CDR3: TGTGCCAGCAGCTTATTTCGCGGGAATGCCTACGAGCAGTACTTC. Its translation is CASSLFRGNAYEQYF.